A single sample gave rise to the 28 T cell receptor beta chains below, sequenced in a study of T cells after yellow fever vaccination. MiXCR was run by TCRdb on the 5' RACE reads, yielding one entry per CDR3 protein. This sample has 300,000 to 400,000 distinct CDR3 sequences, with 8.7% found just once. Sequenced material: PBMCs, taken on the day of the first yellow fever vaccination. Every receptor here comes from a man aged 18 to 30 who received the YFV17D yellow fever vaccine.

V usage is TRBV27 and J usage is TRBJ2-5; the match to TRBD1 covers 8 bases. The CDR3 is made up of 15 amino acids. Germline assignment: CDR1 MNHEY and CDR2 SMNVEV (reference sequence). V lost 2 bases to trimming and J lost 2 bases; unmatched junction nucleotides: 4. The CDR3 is CASSLIRGQQETQYF. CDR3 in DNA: TGTGCCAGCAGTTTAATCAGGGGGCAACAAGAGACCCAGTACTTC.

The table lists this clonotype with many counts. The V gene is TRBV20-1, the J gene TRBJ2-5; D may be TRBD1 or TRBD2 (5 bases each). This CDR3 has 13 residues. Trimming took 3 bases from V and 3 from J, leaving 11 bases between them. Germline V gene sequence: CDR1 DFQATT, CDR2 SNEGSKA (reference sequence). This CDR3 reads CSASLGVKETQYF. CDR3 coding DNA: TGCAGTGCTAGTCTGGGGGTTAAAGAGACCCAGTACTTC.

The CDR3 DNA sequence: TGTGCCAGCAGTTACTCTCGGGCGGCCTACCAAGAGACCCAGTACTTC. This encodes CASSYSRAAYQETQYF. The chain is built from TRBV6-5 and TRBJ2-5; D is uncertain. This CDR3 region has 16 residues. The germline CDR1 and CDR2 sequences are MNHEY and SVGAGI. The V and J ends lost 0 bases and 0 bases respectively, with 11 bases between them.

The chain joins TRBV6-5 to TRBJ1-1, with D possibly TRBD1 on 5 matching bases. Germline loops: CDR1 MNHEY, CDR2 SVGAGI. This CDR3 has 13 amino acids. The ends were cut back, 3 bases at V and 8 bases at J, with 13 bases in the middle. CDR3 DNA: TGTGCCAGCAGTTATGGAATCAGGGACGAAGCTTTCTTT. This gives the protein CASSYGIRDEAFF.

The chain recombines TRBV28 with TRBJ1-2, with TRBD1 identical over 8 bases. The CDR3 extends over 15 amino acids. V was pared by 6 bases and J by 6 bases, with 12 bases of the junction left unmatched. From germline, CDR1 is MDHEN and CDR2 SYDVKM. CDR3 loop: CASSRTGQGSHGYTF. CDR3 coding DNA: TGTGCCAGCAGCCGCACCGGACAGGGAAGCCATGGCTACACCTTC.

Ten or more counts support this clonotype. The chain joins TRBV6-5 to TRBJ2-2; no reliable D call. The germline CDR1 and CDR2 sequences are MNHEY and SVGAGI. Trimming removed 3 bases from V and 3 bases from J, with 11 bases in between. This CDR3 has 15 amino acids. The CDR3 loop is CASSYWMIYTGELFF. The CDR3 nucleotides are TGTGCCAGCAGTTATTGGATGATATACACCGGGGAGCTGTTTTTT.

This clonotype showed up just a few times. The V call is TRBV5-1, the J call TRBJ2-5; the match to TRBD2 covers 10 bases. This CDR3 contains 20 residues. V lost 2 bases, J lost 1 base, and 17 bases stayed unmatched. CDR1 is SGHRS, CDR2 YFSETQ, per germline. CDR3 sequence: CASSLAPRSSGGAPQETQYF. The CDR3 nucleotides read TGCGCCAGCAGCTTAGCCCCTAGGTCCAGCGGGGGGGCCCCCCAAGAGACCCAGTACTTC.

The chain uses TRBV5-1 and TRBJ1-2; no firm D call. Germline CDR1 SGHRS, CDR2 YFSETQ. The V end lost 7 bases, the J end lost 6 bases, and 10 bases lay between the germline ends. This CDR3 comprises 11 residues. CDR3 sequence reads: CASLGPNGYTF. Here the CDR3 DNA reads TGCGCCAGCTTAGGGCCAAATGGCTACACCTTC.

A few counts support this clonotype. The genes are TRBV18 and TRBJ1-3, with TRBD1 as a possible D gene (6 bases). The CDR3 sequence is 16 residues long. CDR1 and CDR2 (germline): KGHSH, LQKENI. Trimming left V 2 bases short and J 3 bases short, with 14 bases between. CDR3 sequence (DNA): TGTGCCAGCTCACCAAAGAACAGGGTCGATGGAAACACCATATATTTT. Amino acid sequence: CASSPKNRVDGNTIYF.

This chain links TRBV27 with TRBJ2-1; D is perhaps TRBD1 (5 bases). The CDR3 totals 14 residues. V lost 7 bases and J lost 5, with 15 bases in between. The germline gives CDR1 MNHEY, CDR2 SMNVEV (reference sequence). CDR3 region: CASIKRGFDNEQFF. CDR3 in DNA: TGTGCCAGCATTAAAAGGGGCTTTGACAATGAGCAGTTCTTC.

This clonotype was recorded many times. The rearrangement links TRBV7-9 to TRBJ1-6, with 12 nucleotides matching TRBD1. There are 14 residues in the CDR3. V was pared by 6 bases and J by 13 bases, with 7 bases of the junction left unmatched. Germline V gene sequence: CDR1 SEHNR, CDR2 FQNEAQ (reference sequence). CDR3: CASRGQGASPPLHF. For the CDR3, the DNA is TGTGCCAGCAGGGGACAGGGGGCGTCCCCCCCCCTCCACTTT. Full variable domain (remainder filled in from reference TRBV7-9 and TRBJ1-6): DTGVSQNPRHKITKRGQNVTFRCDPISEHNRLYWYRQTLGQGPEFLTYFQNEAQLEKSRLLSDRFSAERPKGSFSTLEIQRTEQGDSAMYLCASRGQGASPPLHFGNGTRLTVT.

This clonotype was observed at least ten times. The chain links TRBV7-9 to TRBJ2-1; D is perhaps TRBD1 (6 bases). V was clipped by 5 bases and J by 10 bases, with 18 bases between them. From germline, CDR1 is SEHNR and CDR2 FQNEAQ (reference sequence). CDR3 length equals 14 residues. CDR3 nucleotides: TGTGCCAGCAGCCCAAGCAAGGGGGTTGGCGAGCAGTTCTTC. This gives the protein CASSPSKGVGEQFF. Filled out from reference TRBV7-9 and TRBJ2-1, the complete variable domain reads DTGVSQNPRHKITKRGQNVTFRCDPISEHNRLYWYRQTLGQGPEFLTYFQNEAQLEKSRLLSDRFSAERPKGSFSTLEIQRTEQGDSAMYLCASSPSKGVGEQFFGPGTRLTVL.

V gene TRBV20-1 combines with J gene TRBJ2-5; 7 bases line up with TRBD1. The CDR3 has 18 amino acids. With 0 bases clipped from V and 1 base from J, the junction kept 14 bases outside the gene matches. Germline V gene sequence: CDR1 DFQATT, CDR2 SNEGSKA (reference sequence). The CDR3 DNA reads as TGCAGTGCTAGAGATACCCTAGGCACAGGGGCGCTCCAAGAGACCCAGTACTTC. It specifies CSARDTLGTGALQETQYF.

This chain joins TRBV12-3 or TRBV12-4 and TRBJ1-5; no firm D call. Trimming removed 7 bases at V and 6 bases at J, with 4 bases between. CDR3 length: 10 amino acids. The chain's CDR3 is CASTPQPQHF. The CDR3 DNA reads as TGTGCCAGCACGCCTCAGCCCCAGCATTTT.

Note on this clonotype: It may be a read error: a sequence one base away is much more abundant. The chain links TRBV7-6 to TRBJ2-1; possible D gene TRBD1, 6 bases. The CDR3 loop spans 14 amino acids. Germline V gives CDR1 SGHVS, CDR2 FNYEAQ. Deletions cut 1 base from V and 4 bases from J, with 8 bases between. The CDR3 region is CASSLEGQYNEQFF. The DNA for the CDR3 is TGTGCCAGCAGCTTAGAGGGACAATACAATGAGCAGTTCTTC. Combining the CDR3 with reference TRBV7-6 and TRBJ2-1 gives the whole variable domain GAGVSQSPRYKVTKRGQDVALRCDPISGHVSLYWYRQALGQGPEFLTYFNYEAQQDKSGLPNDRFSAERPEGSISTLTIQRTEQRDSAMYRCASSLEGQYNEQFFGPGTRLTVL.

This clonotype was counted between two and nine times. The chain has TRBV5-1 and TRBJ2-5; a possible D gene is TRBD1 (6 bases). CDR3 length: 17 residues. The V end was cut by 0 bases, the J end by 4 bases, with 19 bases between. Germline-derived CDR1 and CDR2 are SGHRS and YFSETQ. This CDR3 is CASSLGNTVQGGETQYF. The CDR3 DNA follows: TGCGCCAGCAGCTTGGGAAACACGGTCCAAGGGGGAGAGACCCAGTACTTC. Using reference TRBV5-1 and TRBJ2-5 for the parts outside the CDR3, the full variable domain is KAGVTQTPRYLIKTRGQQVTLSCSPISGHRSVSWYQQTPGQGLQFLFEYFSETQRNKGNFPGRFSGRQFSNSRSEMNVSTLELGDSALYLCASSLGNTVQGGETQYFGPGTRLLVL.

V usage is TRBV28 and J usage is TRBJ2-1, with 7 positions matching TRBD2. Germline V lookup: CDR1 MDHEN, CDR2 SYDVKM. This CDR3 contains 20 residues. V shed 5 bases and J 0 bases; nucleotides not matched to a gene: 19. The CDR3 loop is CASSVSIAGGFVSSYNEQFF. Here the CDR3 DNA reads TGTGCCAGCAGTGTATCGATCGCCGGGGGGTTTGTTAGCTCCTACAATGAGCAGTTCTTC. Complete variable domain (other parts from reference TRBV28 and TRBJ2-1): DVKVTQSSRYLVKRTGEKVFLECVQDMDHENMFWYRQDPGLGLRLIYFSYDVKMKEKGDIPEGYSVSREKKERFSLILESASTNQTSMYLCASSVSIAGGFVSSYNEQFFGPGTRLTVL.

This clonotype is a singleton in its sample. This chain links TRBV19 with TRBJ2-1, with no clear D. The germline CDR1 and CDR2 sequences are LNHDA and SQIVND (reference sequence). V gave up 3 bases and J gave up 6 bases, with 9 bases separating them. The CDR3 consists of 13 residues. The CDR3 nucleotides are TGTGCCAGTAGTATCTTGGCAGGCAATGAGCAGTTCTTC. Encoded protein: CASSILAGNEQFF.

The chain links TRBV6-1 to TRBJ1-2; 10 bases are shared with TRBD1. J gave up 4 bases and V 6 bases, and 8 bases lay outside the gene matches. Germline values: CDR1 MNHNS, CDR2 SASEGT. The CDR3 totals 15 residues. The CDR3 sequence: CASRTGTGASYGYTF. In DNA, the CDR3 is TGTGCCAGCAGGACCGGGACAGGGGCGTCCTATGGCTACACCTTC.

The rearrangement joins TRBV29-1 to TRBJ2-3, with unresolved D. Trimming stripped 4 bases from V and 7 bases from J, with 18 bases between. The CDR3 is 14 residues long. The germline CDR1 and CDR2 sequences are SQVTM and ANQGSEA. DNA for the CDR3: TGCAGCGTTGTAGGGTACCCTAGGAGTAATACGCAGTATTTT. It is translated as CSVVGYPRSNTQYF.

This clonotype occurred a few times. This CDR3 reads CASSAVGRVQETQYF. CDR3 sequence (DNA): TGCGCCAGCTCCGCCGTTGGGCGAGTCCAAGAGACCCAGTACTTC. This rearrangement joins TRBV5-1 to TRBJ2-5; no firm D call. The CDR3 spans 15 residues. Germline V gives CDR1 SGHRS, CDR2 YFSETQ. The V and J ends lost 7 bases and 1 base respectively, with 17 bases between them.

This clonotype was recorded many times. CDR3 coding DNA: TGTGCCAGCAGCCCCCGGGGGACAGGCGATAGCACAGATACGCAGTATTTT. Its protein is CASSPRGTGDSTDTQYF. The chain links TRBV9 to TRBJ2-3; 8 bases map to TRBD1. Germline CDR1 reads SGDLS; CDR2 reads YYNGEE. There are 17 residues in the CDR3. J gave up 0 bases and V 4 bases, and 10 bases lay outside the gene matches.

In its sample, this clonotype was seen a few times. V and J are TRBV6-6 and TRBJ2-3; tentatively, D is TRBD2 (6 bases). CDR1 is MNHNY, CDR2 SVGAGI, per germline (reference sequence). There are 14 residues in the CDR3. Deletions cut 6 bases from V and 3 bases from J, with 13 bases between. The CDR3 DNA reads TGTGCCAGCAGACGACTAGTCGCTACAGATACGCAGTATTTT. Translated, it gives CASRRLVATDTQYF.

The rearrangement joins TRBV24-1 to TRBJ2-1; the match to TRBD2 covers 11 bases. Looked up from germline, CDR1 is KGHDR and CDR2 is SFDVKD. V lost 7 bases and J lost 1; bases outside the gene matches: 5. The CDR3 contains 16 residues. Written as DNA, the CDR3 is TGTGCCACCAGCCATAGCGGGGGGGTTTCCTACAATGAGCAGTTCTTC. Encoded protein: CATSHSGGVSYNEQFF.

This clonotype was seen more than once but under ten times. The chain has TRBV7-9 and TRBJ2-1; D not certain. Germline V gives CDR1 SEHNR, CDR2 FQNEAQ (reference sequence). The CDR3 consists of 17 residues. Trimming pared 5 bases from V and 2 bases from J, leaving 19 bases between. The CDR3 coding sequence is TGTGCCAGCAGCCTCATTGACCGGTCCTCTCCCTACAATGAGCAGTTCTTC. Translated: CASSLIDRSSPYNEQFF.

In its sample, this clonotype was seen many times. CDR3 sequence reads: CASSPGQGGKLFF. CDR3 bases: TGTGCCAGCAGCCCAGGACAGGGGGGAAAACTGTTTTTT. This chain joins TRBV7-2 and TRBJ1-4; TRBD1 matches at 10 bases. J was trimmed by 10 bases and V by 5 bases; bases with no gene match: 4. CDR1 and CDR2 (germline): SGHTA, FQGNSA. The CDR3 has 13 residues.

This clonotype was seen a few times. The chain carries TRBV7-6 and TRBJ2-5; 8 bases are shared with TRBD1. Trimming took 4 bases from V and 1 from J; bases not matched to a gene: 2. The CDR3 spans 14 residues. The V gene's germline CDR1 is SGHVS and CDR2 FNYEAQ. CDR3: CASSYTGGQETQYF. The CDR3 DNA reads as TGTGCCAGCAGCTATACAGGGGGCCAAGAGACCCAGTACTTC. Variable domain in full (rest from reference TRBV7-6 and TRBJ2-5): GAGVSQSPRYKVTKRGQDVALRCDPISGHVSLYWYRQALGQGPEFLTYFNYEAQQDKSGLPNDRFSAERPEGSISTLTIQRTEQRDSAMYRCASSYTGGQETQYFGPGTRLLVL.

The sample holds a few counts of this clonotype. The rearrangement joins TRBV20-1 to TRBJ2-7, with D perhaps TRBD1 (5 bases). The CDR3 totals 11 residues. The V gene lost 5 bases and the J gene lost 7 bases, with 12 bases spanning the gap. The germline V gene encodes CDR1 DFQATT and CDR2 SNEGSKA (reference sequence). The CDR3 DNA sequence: TGCAGTGCTTCGACAGAGGAGGAGCAGTACTTC. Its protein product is CSASTEEEQYF.